These 26 T cell receptor beta chains were all obtained from the same sample, sequenced in a study of HIV-infected patients and healthy controls. Using its own MiXCR run on the 5' RACE reads, TCRdb lists one record per CDR3 protein. The sample lists around 18,000 distinct CDR3 sequences, around 17% occurring once. Sequencing was carried out using CD8+ T cells from blood. These receptors came from a human donor in good health.

On this clonotype: A much larger clonotype is one base distant, so this may be a read error. V usage is TRBV4-2 and J usage is TRBJ2-5; 9 positions agree with TRBD2. This CDR3 region has 16 residues. CDR1 LGHNA and CDR2 YNFKEQ come from the germline V gene. DNA of the CDR3: TGTACCAGCAGCCAAGATTCAGGCGGGGGGGCAGAGACCCAGTACTTC. Translating it yields CTSSQDSGGGAETQYF.

In its sample, this clonotype was seen many times. The gene calls are TRBV12-3 or TRBV12-4 and TRBJ2-5, with 14 bases matching TRBD2. There are 17 residues in the CDR3. Trimming took 6 bases from V and 4 from J; bases not matched to a gene: 10. The CDR3 is CASSPTSGRVPGETQYF. CDR3 DNA sequence: TGTGCCAGCAGCCCGACTAGCGGGAGGGTTCCGGGAGAGACCCAGTACTTC.

This clonotype was counted ten times or more. This rearrangement joins TRBV13 to TRBJ1-1, with D perhaps TRBD1 (6 bases). The V and J ends lost 4 bases and 0 bases respectively, with 9 bases between them. In germline, CDR1 is PRHDT, CDR2 FYEKMQ (reference sequence). This CDR3 is 14 amino acids long. For the CDR3, the DNA is TGTGCCAGCAGCTACAGGGACTTGAACACTGAAGCTTTCTTT. Its protein product is CASSYRDLNTEAFF. The full variable domain, in which reference TRBV13 and TRBJ1-1 provide the parts outside the CDR3, is AAGVIQSPRHLIKEKRETATLKCYPIPRHDTVYWYQQGPGQDPQFLISFYEKMQSDKGSIPDRFSAQQFSDYHSELNMSSLELGDSALYFCASSYRDLNTEAFFGQGTRLTVV.

This clonotype appeared many times. The gene calls are TRBV11-1 and TRBJ2-5; 8 bases are shared with TRBD1. V shed 3 bases, J shed 1 base, and the junction held 4 bases outside the gene matches. The germline V gene has CDR1 SGHAT and CDR2 FQDESV (reference sequence). The CDR3 loop spans 15 amino acids. Here the CDR3 reads CASSFPTGGQETQYF. The CDR3 region has the DNA TGTGCCAGCAGCTTTCCTACAGGGGGCCAAGAGACCCAGTACTTC.

V usage is TRBV27 and J usage is TRBJ2-1; a possible D gene is TRBD2 (6 bases). Germline loops: CDR1 MNHEY, CDR2 SMNVEV (reference sequence). Trimming left V 4 bases short and J 4 bases short, with 17 bases between. The CDR3 has 16 residues. The CDR3 DNA sequence: TGTGCCAGCAGTTCCTCTAGCGTGAGGGAGTACAATGAGCAGTTCTTC. Residues: CASSSSSVREYNEQFF.

This clonotype was recorded a few times. V and J are TRBV28 and TRBJ2-5; 7 bases are shared with TRBD2. The J segment lost 1 base and the V segment lost 3 bases, leaving 2 bases of the junction unmatched. Germline CDR1 reads MDHEN; CDR2 reads SYDVKM. This CDR3 comprises 14 residues. The CDR3 nucleotides read TGTGCCAGCAGTTTTCCGGGAGGCCAAGAGACCCAGTACTTC. Protein product: CASSFPGGQETQYF.

This clonotype was recorded many times. The chain recombines TRBV20-1 with TRBJ1-5; D not certain. CDR3 length: 16 amino acids. Trimming removed 0 bases at V and 5 bases at J, with 17 bases between. Per the germline V gene, CDR1 is DFQATT and CDR2 is SNEGSKA (reference sequence). The CDR3: CSARDWTIGPYQPQHF. DNA for the CDR3: TGCAGTGCTAGAGATTGGACGATAGGACCTTATCAGCCCCAGCATTTT.

This clonotype has ten or more counts. CDR3 nucleotide sequence: TGCAGTGCTAGTTCGGGCAGGGAGAATCAGCCCCAGCATTTT. Translation: CSASSGRENQPQHF. The J gene is TRBJ1-5, the V gene TRBV20-1; a weak D match, TRBD1 (5 bases). CDR3 length: 14 residues. The germline V and J ends were trimmed by 3 bases and 4 bases, with 13 bases remaining between them. From germline, CDR1 is DFQATT and CDR2 SNEGSKA (reference sequence).

There are many counts of this clonotype. CDR3 DNA sequence: TGTGCCAGCAGCGTCCGGGACTTCGATGAGCAGTTCTTC. This codes for CASSVRDFDEQFF. The J gene is TRBJ2-1, the V gene TRBV9, with D tentatively TRBD2 (6 bases). Germline V CDR1 and CDR2: SGDLS, YYNGEE. V shed 2 bases and J shed 8 bases, with 11 bases lying between them. The CDR3 runs 13 residues.

This clonotype has at least ten counts. J is TRBJ2-1 and V is TRBV12-3 or TRBV12-4; D call uncertain. The CDR3 extends over 12 amino acids. V was cut by 5 bases and J by 10 bases, with 12 bases left in between. CDR3 DNA: TGTGCCAGCAGTAACCCCCCGGCCGAGCAGTTCTTC. Its protein is CASSNPPAEQFF.

The chain is built from TRBV12-3 or TRBV12-4 and TRBJ2-7, with a tentative D call TRBD1 (6 bases). The CDR3 extends over 14 amino acids. Trimming removed 5 bases from V and 6 bases from J, with 17 bases in between. The CDR3 here is CASSRGTSLTEQYF. The CDR3 DNA reads TGTGCCAGCAGTCGAGGGACATCGCTGACCGAGCAGTACTTC.

CDR3 in amino acids: CASSQGVAQYF. The CDR3 DNA is TGCGCCAGCAGCCAGGGGGTTGCGCAGTATTTT. This rearrangement joins TRBV4-3 to TRBJ2-3; D possibly uses TRBD1 or TRBD2 (5 bases each). Germline V gene lookup returns CDR1 LGHNA and CDR2 YSLEER. V was shortened by 3 bases and J by 10 bases, with 8 bases between the two germline ends. The CDR3 has 11 residues.

The gene calls are TRBV20-1 and TRBJ2-1, with D possibly matching TRBD1 (6 bases). The germline V and J ends were trimmed by 6 bases and 1 base, with 13 bases remaining between them. From germline, CDR1 is DFQATT and CDR2 SNEGSKA (reference sequence). The CDR3 spans 14 residues. CDR3 sequence (DNA): TGCAGTGCCCTGACCGGGACATCCTACAATGAGCAGTTCTTC. Amino acids: CSALTGTSYNEQFF.

This clonotype came up many times. The chain carries TRBV14 and TRBJ2-1, with D possibly being TRBD1 or TRBD2 (6 bases each). CDR3 size: 19 residues. Germline V gene data show CDR1 as SGHDN and CDR2 as FVKESK. Trimming left V 0 bases short and J 0 bases short, with 18 bases between. The CDR3 DNA is TGTGCCAGCAGCCAAGAAGGGGGGTTGCGCCCGAGCTCCTACAATGAGCAGTTCTTC. The encoded protein is CASSQEGGLRPSSYNEQFF.

The gene calls are TRBV27 and TRBJ1-1; the D is unclear. Germline V lookup: CDR1 MNHEY, CDR2 SMNVEV (reference sequence). The CDR3 contains 15 residues. V dropped 6 bases and J dropped 2 bases, with 16 bases sitting between them. As DNA, the CDR3 is TGTGCCAGCAGGCGAAACGTACAAGGAAACACTGAAGCTTTCTTT. Translation gives CASRRNVQGNTEAFF.

CDR3 region: CASKSGGADTQYF. The CDR3 region has the DNA TGTGCCAGCAAGAGCGGGGGGGCAGATACGCAGTATTTT. V and J are TRBV12-3 or TRBV12-4 and TRBJ2-3; TRBD2 matches at 10 bases. J lost 4 bases, V lost 7 bases, and 2 bases had no gene match. This CDR3 contains 13 residues.

In its sample, this clonotype was seen many times. This chain connects TRBV7-8 to TRBJ2-3, with a possible D match to TRBD2 (6 bases). Germline loops: CDR1 SGHVS, CDR2 FQNEAQ. The CDR3 has 15 residues. V lost 5 bases and J lost 0, with 12 bases in between. As DNA, the CDR3 is TGTGCCAGCAGCAGGGAGGCTCCTAGCACAGATACGCAGTATTTT. It is translated as CASSREAPSTDTQYF.

This clonotype was detected only a few times. DNA of the CDR3: TGTGCCAGCAGCTTCCCAGGGGCCGACTATGGCTACACCTTC. Translated: CASSFPGADYGYTF. The rearrangement uses TRBV7-9 and TRBJ1-2; TRBD1 is a possible D gene (6 bases). Germline V gene sequence: CDR1 SEHNR, CDR2 FQNEAQ (reference sequence). There are 14 residues in the CDR3. Trimming stripped 3 bases from V and 3 bases from J, with 11 bases between.

This clonotype turned up a few times. The rearrangement links TRBV19 to TRBJ1-1, with a weak D call TRBD1 (6 bases). The V end lost 3 bases, the J end lost 2 bases, and 10 bases lay between the germline ends. This CDR3 spans 14 amino acids. The germline gives CDR1 LNHDA, CDR2 SQIVND (reference sequence). The CDR3 reads CASSIGTFNTEAFF. CDR3 DNA sequence: TGTGCCAGTAGTATTGGGACATTCAACACTGAAGCTTTCTTT.

Only a few counts were recorded for this clonotype. The rearrangement joins TRBV28 to TRBJ2-1; 7 bases agree with TRBD1. Trimming took 8 bases from V and 5 from J; bases not matched to a gene: 9. Germline CDR1 is MDHEN and CDR2 is SYDVKM. The CDR3 extends over 14 amino acids. CDR3: CASGPGGKNNEQFF. The CDR3 DNA follows: TGTGCCAGCGGACCAGGGGGAAAGAACAATGAGCAGTTCTTC.

This clonotype was picked up many times. The chain couples TRBV6-2 or TRBV6-3 to TRBJ2-3; tentatively, D is TRBD2 (5 bases). The CDR3 is 14 residues long. The germline V gene has CDR1 MNHEY and CDR2 SVGEGT. V lost 5 bases to trimming and J lost 4 bases, with 13 bases between them. The CDR3, as DNA: TGTGCCAGCAGTACCCTCCGGGGATCAGATACGCAGTATTTT. This encodes CASSTLRGSDTQYF.

This clonotype showed up many times. The chain joins TRBV9 to TRBJ2-3; no clear D. This CDR3 contains 15 residues. Germline V gene sequence: CDR1 SGDLS, CDR2 YYNGEE. The germline V and J ends were trimmed by 0 bases and 3 bases, with 11 bases remaining between them. In nucleotides, the CDR3 is TGTGCCAGCAGCGTAGCTGGTAGCAGAACAGATACGCAGTATTTT. As protein: CASSVAGSRTDTQYF. Full variable domain (missing parts from reference TRBV9 and TRBJ2-3): DSGVTQTPKHLITATGQRVTLRCSPRSGDLSVYWYQQSLDQGLQFLIQYYNGEERAKGNILERFSAQQFPDLHSELNLSSLELGDSALYFCASSVAGSRTDTQYFGPGTRLTVL.

The chain has TRBV7-9 and TRBJ2-1; 8 bases line up with TRBD1. From germline, CDR1 is SEHNR and CDR2 FQNEAQ (reference sequence). The CDR3 has 21 amino acids. The J segment lost 4 bases and the V segment lost 1 base, leaving 21 bases of the junction unmatched. CDR3 DNA sequence: TGTGCCAGCAGCTTAGAATTCGGCTCTTCCACAGGGGGGTCCCCTTACAATGAGCAGTTCTTC. Translation gives CASSLEFGSSTGGSPYNEQFF.

The J gene is TRBJ1-5, the V gene TRBV29-1; TRBD1 aligns across 8 bases. CDR1 SQVTM and CDR2 ANQGSEA come from the germline V gene. After removal of 7 bases from V and 5 bases from J, the junction contained 10 bases not matched to a gene. This CDR3 contains 14 residues. As DNA, the CDR3 is TGCAGCGCCTTGACAGGGGACAGCCATCAGCCCCAGCATTTT. This encodes CSALTGDSHQPQHF.

The sample holds a few counts of this clonotype. V is TRBV18 and J is TRBJ2-7; unclear D gene. The length of the CDR3 is 13 residues. The V end was cut by 3 bases, the J end by 1 base, with 7 bases between. From germline, CDR1 is KGHSH and CDR2 LQKENI. This CDR3 reads CASSPTESYEQYF. As DNA, the CDR3 is TGTGCCAGCTCACCGACCGAATCCTACGAGCAGTACTTC.

The count of this clonotype is one. The CDR3 DNA is TGTGCCAGCACCCTCAATCCCAACACCGGGGAGCTGTTTTTT. This encodes CASTLNPNTGELFF. The chain carries TRBV9 and TRBJ2-2; D is uncertain. CDR3 size: 14 residues. V was trimmed by 6 bases and J by 2 bases, leaving 11 bases between them. Germline CDR1 SGDLS, CDR2 YYNGEE.